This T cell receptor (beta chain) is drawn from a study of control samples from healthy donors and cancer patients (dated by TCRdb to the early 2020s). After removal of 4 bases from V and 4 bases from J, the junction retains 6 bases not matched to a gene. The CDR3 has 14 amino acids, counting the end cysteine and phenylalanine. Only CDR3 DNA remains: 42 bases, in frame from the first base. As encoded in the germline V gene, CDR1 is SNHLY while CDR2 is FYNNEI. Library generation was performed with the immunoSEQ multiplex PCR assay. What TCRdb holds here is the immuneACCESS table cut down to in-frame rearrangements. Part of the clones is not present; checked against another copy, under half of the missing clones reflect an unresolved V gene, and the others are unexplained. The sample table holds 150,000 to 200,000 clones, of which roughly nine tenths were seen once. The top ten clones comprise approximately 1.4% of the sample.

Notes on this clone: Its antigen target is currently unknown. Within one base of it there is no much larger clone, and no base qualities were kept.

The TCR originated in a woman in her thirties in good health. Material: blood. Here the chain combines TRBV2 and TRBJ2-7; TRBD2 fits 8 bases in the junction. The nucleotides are TGTGCCAGCAGTGTCAGCGGGAGCGAGTACGAGCAGTACTTC. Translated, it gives CASSVSGSEYEQYF.